This T cell receptor beta chain was identified during a study of beta chain features in type 1 diabetes. Regarding this clone: Its antigen is unknown.

The authors reverse transcribed all of the isolated RNA, so sequencing captured expressed TCRB transcripts. Sequencing was performed with immunoSEQ multiplex PCR; in TCRdb, only in-frame clones are kept and a portion is missing. This table holds 600,000 or so clones, approximately 13% found once. Study-level results: Type 1 diabetes patients had TCRB CDR3s that were shorter (moderately but significantly so) in all four CD4+ subsets. The analysis here could not establish whether HLA type shapes TCRB rearrangement. Patients with type 1 diabetes carried fewer insertions and had more deletions at their VDJ junctions.

The CDR3 is made up of 14 amino acids. The V gene lost 4 bases and the J gene lost 0 bases, with 7 bases spanning the gap. CDR1 is SNHLY, CDR2 FYNNEI, per germline. CD4+ naive, central memory, regulatory and stem cell-like memory subsets were isolated by sorting on CD45RO/CCR7/CD25/CD127/CD95/CD27. Each population that was sorted was more than 95% pure. The sequenced sample was naive CD4+ T cells from blood. This chain connects TRBV2 to TRBJ1-3; no reliable D call. This clonotype was obtained from a man aged 25 to 45 with type 1 diabetes. CDR3 sequence: CASSVQNSGNTIYF. CDR3 bases: TGTGCCAGCAGTGTACAGAACTCTGGAAACACCATATATTTT.